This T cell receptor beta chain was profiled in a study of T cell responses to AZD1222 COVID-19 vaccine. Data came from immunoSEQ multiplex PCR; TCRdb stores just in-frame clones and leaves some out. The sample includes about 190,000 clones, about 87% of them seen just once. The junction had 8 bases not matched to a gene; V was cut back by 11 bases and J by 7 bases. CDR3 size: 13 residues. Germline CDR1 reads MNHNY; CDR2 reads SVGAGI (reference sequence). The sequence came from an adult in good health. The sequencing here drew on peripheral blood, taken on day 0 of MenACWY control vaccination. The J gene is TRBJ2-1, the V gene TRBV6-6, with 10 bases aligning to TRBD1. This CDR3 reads CALQGQGLNEQFF. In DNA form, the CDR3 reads TGTGCCTTACAGGGACAGGGGCTGAATGAGCAGTTCTTC.